These T cell receptor beta chains were read from a single sample in a study of T cells in narcolepsy. Repertoires were generated with immunoSEQ multiplex PCR, while TCRdb's copy carries only in-frame clones and drops some. The sample records tens of thousands of clones, approximately 78% being singletons. Sequencing used CD45RA- memory CD4+ T cells from PBMCs. Receptor source: a human donor with narcolepsy. Each CDR3 is given with its conserved first and last residue. D genes are given only for firm matches. Size is omitted from some rows. Given values are once, few, many or a class for expanded clones.

>18|TRBJ1-2|TRBD1|TRBV12-5|-
TGTGCTAGTGGTTCGCCCCTTTTACAGGGGGTGCCACGTTTCGGCTACACCTTC
CASGSPLLQGVPRFGYTF
>14|TRBJ1-1|-|TRBV5-1|-
TGCGCCAGCAGCTTGGGTGCTGGGCCTGCTGAAGCTTTCTTT
CASSLGAGPAEAFF
>15|TRBJ1-4|TRBD1|TRBV5-1|-
TGCGCCAGCAGCCTCGGACAGGGACCGTCGGAAAAACTGTTTTTT
CASSLGQGPSEKLFF
>14|TRBJ2-3|TRBD2|TRBV7-9|-
TGTGCCAGCAGTGGTAGCGGGAGAATGGATACGCAGTATTTT
CASSGSGRMDTQYF
>17|TRBJ1-3|-|TRBV4-3|few
TGCGCCAGCAGCCAAGAGTTGCGCCAGGGATATGGAAACACCATATATTTT
CASSQELRQGYGNTIYF
>15|TRBJ1-6|-|TRBV7-3|few
TGTGCCAGCAGCTTAAGGGGACAAGATAATTCACCCCTCCACTTT
CASSLRGQDNSPLHF
>13|TRBJ2-7|TRBD1|TRBV6-1|-
TGTGCCAGCATGGCAGGGGGCGGATACGAGCAGTACTTC
CASMAGGGYEQYF
>11|TRBJ1-2|-|TRBV7-2|-
TGTGCCAGCAGCCCCACGGGGGGCTACACCTTC
CASSPTGGYTF
>13|TRBJ2-5|-|TRBV30|-
TGTGCCTGGAGCTGGGCCGCCGGAGAGACCCAGTACTTC
CAWSWAAGETQYF
>14|TRBJ2-7|-|TRBV6-1|-
TGTGCCAGCAGTGATGGCCCGCCTAACGACGAGCAGTACTTC
CASSDGPPNDEQYF